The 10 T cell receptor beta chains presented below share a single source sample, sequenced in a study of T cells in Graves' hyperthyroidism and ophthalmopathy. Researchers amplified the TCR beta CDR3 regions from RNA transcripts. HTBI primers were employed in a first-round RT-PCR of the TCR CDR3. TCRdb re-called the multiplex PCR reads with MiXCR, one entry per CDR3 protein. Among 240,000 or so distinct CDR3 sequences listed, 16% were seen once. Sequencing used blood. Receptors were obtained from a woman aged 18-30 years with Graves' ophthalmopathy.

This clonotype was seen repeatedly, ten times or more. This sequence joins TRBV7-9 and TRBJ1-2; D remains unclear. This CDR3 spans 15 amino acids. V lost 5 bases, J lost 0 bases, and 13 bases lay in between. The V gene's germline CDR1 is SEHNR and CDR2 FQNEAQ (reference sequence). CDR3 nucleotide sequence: TGTGCCAGCAGCGGACCAGGAACAGCTAACTATGGCTACACCTTC. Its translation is CASSGPGTANYGYTF.

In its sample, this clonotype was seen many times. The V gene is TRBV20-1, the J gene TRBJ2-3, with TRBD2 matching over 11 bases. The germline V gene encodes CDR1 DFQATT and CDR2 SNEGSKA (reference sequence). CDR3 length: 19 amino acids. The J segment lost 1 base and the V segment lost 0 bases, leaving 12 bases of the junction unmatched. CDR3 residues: CSARDFRLAGGPRTDTQYF. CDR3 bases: TGCAGTGCTAGAGATTTTCGGCTAGCGGGGGGCCCCCGCACAGATACGCAGTATTTT.

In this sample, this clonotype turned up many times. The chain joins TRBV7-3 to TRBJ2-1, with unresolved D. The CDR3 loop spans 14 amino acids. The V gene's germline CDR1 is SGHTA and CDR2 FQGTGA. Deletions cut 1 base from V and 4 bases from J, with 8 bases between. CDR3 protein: CASSLMNSYNEQFF. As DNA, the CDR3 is TGTGCCAGCAGCTTAATGAACTCTTACAATGAGCAGTTCTTC.

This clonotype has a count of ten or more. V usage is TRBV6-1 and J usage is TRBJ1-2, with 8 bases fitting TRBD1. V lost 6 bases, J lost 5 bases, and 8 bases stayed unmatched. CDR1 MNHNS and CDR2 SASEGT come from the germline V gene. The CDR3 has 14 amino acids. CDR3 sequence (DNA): TGTGCCAGCAGATTCCGGGACAGGAGATATGGCTACACCTTC. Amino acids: CASRFRDRRYGYTF.

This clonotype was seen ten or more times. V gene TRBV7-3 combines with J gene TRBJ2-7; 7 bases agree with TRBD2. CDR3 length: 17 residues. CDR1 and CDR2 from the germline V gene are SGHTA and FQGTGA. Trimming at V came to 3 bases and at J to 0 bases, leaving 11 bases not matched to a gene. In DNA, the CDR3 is TGTGCCAGCAGCTTTCTAACCCGGAGGGACTACTCCTACGAGCAGTACTTC. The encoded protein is CASSFLTRRDYSYEQYF.

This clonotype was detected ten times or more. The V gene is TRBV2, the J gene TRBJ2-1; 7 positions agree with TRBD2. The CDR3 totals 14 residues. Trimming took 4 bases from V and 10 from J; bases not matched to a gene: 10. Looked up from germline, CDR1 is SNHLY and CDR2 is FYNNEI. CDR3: CASSGTRRSAEQFF. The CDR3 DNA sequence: TGTGCCAGCAGTGGGACTAGGAGGTCGGCGGAGCAGTTCTTC.

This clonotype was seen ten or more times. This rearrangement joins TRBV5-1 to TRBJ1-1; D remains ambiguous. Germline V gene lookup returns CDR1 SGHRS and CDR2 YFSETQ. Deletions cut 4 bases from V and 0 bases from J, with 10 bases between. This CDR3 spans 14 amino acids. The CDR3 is CASSMGSLNTEAFF. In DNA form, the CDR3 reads TGCGCCAGCAGCATGGGGAGCTTGAACACTGAAGCTTTCTTT.

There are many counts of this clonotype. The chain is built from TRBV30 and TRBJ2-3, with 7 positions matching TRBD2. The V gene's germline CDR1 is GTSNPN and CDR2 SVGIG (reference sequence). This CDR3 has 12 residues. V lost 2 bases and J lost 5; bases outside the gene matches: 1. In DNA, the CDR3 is TGTGCCTGGAGTCGCGGGGGAGATACGCAGTATTTT. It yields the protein CAWSRGGDTQYF.

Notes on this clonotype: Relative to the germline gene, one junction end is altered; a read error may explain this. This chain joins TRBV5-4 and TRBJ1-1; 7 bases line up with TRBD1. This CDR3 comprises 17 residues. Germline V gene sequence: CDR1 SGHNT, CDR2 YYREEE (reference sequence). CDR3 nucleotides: TGCGCCAGCAGCTTGGCCCGAGCAGGGGGGGGGAGGACTGAAGCTTTCTTT. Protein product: CASSLARAGGGRTEAFF.

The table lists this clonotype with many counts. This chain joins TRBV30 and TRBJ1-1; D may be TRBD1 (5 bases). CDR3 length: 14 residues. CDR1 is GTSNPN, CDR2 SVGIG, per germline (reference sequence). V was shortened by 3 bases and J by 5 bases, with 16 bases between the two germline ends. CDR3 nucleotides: TGTGCCTGGAGCCCGGGACTAGCGCGGACTGAAGCTTTCTTT. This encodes CAWSPGLARTEAFF.